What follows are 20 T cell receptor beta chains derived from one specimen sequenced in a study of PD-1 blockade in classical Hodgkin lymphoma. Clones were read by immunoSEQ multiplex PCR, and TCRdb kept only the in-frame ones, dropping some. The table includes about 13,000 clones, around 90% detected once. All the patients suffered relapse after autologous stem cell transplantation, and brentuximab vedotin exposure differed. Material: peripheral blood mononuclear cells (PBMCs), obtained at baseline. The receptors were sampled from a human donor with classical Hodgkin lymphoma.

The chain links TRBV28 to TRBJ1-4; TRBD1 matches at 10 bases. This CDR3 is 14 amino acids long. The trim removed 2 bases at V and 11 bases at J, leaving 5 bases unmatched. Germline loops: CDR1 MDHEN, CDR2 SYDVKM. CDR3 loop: CASSLGDRGFKLFF. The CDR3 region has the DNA TGTGCCAGCAGTTTAGGGGACAGGGGTTTCAAACTGTTTTTT.

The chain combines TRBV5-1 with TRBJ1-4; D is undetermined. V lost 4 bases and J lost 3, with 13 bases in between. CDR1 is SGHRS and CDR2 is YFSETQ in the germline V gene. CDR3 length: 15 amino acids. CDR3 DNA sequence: TGCGCCAGCAGCGCCTGGGCAGCTGCTAATGAAAAACTGTTTTTT. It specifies CASSAWAAANEKLFF.

CDR3 amino acids: CASSGGLAYEQYF. DNA of the CDR3: TGTGCCAGCAGCGGGGGACTAGCGTACGAGCAGTACTTC. The chain has TRBV5-5 and TRBJ2-7, with 10 nucleotides matching TRBD2. The germline V gene has CDR1 SGHKS and CDR2 YYEKEE (reference sequence). This CDR3 is 13 amino acids long. The J segment lost 4 bases and the V segment lost 4 bases, leaving 2 bases of the junction unmatched. Filled out from reference TRBV5-5 and TRBJ2-7, the complete variable domain reads DAGVTQSPTHLIKTRGQQVTLRCSPISGHKSVSWYQQVLGQGPQFIFQYYEKEERGRGNFPDRFSARQFPNYSSELNVNALLLGDSALYLCASSGGLAYEQYFGPGTRLTVT.

CDR3 bases: TGTGCCAGCAGTAAGGGACCTGACTCCTACAATGAGCAGTTCTTC. Translated: CASSKGPDSYNEQFF. V and J are TRBV2 and TRBJ2-1; either TRBD1 or TRBD2 may fit D (5 bases each). V was trimmed by 5 bases and J by 0 bases, leaving 11 bases between them. Per the germline V gene, CDR1 is SNHLY and CDR2 is FYNNEI. The CDR3 runs to 15 residues. Using reference TRBV2 and TRBJ2-1 for the parts outside the CDR3, the full variable domain is EPEVTQTPSHQVTQMGQEVILRCVPISNHLYFYWYRQILGQKVEFLVSFYNNEISEKSEIFDDQFSVERPDGSNFTLKIRSTKLEDSAMYFCASSKGPDSYNEQFFGPGTRLTVL.

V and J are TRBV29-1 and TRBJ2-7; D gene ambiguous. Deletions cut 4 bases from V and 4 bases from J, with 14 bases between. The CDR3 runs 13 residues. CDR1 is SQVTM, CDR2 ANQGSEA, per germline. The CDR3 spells CSVVVGLGYEQYF. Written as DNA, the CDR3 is TGCAGCGTTGTTGTGGGGTTGGGGTACGAGCAGTACTTC.

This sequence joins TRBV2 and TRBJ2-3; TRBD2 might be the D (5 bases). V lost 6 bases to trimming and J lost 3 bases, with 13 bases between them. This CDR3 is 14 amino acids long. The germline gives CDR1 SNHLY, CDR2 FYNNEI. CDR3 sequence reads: CASSVTRGTDTQYF. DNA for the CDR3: TGTGCCAGCAGCGTTACTAGAGGGACAGATACGCAGTATTTT.

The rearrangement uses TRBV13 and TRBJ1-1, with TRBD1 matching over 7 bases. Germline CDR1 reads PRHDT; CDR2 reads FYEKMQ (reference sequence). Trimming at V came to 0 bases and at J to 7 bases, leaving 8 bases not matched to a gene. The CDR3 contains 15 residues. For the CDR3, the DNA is TGTGCCAGCAGCTTAGGGGCCACAGGGGTAAATGAAGCTTTCTTT. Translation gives CASSLGATGVNEAFF.

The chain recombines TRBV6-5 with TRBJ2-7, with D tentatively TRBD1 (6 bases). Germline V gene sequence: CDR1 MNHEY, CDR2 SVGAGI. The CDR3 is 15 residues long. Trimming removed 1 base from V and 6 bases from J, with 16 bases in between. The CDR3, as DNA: TGTGCCAGCAGTTACTTCGGCAGGGGAACGGGCGAGCAGTACTTC. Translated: CASSYFGRGTGEQYF.

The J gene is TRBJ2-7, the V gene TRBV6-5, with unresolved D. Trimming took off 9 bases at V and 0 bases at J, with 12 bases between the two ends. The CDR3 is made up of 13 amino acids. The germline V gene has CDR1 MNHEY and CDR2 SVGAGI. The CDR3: CASRPASSYEQYF. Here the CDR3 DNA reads TGTGCCAGTCGACCTGCGAGCTCCTACGAGCAGTACTTC.

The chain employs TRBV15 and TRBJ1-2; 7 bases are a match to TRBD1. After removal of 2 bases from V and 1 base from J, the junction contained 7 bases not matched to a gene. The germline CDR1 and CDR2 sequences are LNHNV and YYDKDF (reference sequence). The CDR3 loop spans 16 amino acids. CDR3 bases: TGTGCCACCAGCAGACCCGGGACAGAAAGTAACTATGGCTACACCTTC. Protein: CATSRPGTESNYGYTF.

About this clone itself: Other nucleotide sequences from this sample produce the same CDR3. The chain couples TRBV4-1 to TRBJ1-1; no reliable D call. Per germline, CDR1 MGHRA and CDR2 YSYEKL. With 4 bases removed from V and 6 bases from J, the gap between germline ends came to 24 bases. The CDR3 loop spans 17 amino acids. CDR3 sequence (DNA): TGCGCCAGCAGCCTCCAGCGGGAGGGTGGGGTTGTCGCTGAAGCTTTCTTT. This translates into CASSLQREGGVVAEAFF.

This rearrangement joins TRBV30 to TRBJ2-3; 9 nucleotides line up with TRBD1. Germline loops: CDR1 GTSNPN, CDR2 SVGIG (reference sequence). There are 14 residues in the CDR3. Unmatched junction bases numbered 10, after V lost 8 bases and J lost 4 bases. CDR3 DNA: TGTGCCCAAGCCACCACAGGGGGCGCAGATACGCAGTATTTT. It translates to CAQATTGGADTQYF.

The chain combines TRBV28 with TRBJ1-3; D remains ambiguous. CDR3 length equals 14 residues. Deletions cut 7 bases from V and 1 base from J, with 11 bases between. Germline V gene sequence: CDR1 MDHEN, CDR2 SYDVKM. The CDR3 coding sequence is TGTGCCAGCATTCAGGCCTTTTCTGGAAACACCATATATTTT. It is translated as CASIQAFSGNTIYF.

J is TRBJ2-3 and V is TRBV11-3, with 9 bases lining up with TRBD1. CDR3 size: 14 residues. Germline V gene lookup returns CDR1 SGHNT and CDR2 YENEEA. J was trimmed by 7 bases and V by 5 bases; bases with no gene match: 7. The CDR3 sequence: CASSPGTGINTQYF. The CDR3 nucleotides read TGTGCCAGCAGCCCCGGGACAGGGATAAATACGCAGTATTTT. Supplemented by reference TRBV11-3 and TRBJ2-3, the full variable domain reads EAGVVQSPRYKIIEKKQPVAFWCNPISGHNTLYWYLQNLGQGPELLIRYENEEAVDDSQLPKDRFSAERLKGVDSTLKIQPAELGDSAVYLCASSPGTGINTQYFGPGTRLTVL.

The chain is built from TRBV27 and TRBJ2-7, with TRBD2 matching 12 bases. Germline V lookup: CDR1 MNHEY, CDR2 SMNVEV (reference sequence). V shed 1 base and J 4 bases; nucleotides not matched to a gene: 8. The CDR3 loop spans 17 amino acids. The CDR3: CASSLYASGRVTYEQYF. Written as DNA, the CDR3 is TGTGCCAGCAGTTTATATGCTAGCGGGAGGGTAACGTACGAGCAGTACTTC.

CDR3 in amino acids: CASSILGTSGMNEQFF. The CDR3 nucleotides read TGTGCCAGTAGTATTCTCGGGACTAGCGGGATGAATGAGCAGTTCTTC. The chain links TRBV19 to TRBJ2-1, with TRBD2 identical over 13 bases. This CDR3 region has 16 residues. Germline V gene data show CDR1 as LNHDA and CDR2 as SQIVND (reference sequence). The V gene end was trimmed by 3 bases and the J gene end by 7 bases; junction bases not matched to a gene: 6.

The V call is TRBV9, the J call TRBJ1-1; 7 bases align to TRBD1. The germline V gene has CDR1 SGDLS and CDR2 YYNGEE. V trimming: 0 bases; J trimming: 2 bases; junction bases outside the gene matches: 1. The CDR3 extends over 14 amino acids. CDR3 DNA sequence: TGTGCCAGCAGCGTAGCAGGGGGAAACACTGAAGCTTTCTTT. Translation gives CASSVAGGNTEAFF.

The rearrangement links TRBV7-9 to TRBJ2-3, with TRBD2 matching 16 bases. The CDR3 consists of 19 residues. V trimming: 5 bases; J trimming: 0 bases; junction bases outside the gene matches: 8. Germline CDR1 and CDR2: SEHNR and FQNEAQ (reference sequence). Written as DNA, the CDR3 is TGTGCCAGCAGCACCCCGGGACTAGCGGGGGGGCGGAGCACAGATACGCAGTATTTT. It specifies CASSTPGLAGGRSTDTQYF.

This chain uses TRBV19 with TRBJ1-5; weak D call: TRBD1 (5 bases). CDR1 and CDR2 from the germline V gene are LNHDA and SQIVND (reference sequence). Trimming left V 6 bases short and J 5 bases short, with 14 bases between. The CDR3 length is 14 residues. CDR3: CASSVGRGDQPQHF. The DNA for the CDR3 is TGTGCCAGTAGCGTCGGTAGGGGAGATCAGCCCCAGCATTTT.

The CDR3 nucleotides are TGTGCCAGCTCACCAATGGGAGGGCCCCAGCATTTT. The encoded protein is CASSPMGGPQHF. The chain uses TRBV18 and TRBJ1-5; D not resolved. Germline-derived CDR1 and CDR2 are KGHSH and LQKENI. There are 12 residues in the CDR3. V lost 2 bases, J lost 9 bases, and 8 bases lay in between.